The 29 T cell receptor beta chains reported below all come from one sample, sequenced in a study of CD8 T cells in ankylosing spondylitis. TCRdb reprocessed the 5' RACE reads with MiXCR, giving one entry per CDR3 protein. The data show about 250,000 distinct CDR3 sequences, 15% to 20% seen once. Sequences were obtained from blood, either unsorted or a sorted T cell fraction (not recorded which). These receptors were taken from a male donor with ankylosing spondylitis or in good health (not recorded which).

This clonotype was detected only a few times. This chain links TRBV20-1 with TRBJ2-7; D may correspond to TRBD1 or TRBD2 (5 bases each). Per the germline V gene, CDR1 is DFQATT and CDR2 is SNEGSKA (reference sequence). The CDR3 has 16 amino acids. The V and J ends lost 0 bases and 3 bases respectively, with 18 bases between them. The CDR3 region is CSARDHRGESGYEQYF. In DNA, the CDR3 is TGCAGTGCTAGAGATCATCGAGGGGAGTCGGGCTACGAGCAGTACTTC.

This clonotype came up many times. The chain employs TRBV20-1 and TRBJ2-7; no firm D call. Germline V lookup: CDR1 DFQATT, CDR2 SNEGSKA (reference sequence). The CDR3 consists of 13 residues. Trimming left V 4 bases short and J 3 bases short, with 13 bases between. CDR3: CSAKDSVDYEQYF. In DNA, the CDR3 is TGCAGTGCTAAGGATTCTGTGGACTACGAGCAGTACTTC.

The chain links TRBV10-2 to TRBJ1-6; D might be TRBD1 (5 bases). The CDR3 spans 13 residues. V dropped 3 bases and J dropped 9 bases, with 9 bases sitting between them. Germline loops: CDR1 WSHSY, CDR2 SAAADI. For the CDR3, the DNA is TGCGCCAGCAGTGATGGGGGACGTTCACCCCTCCACTTT. Residues: CASSDGGRSPLHF.

The gene calls are TRBV29-1 and TRBJ1-3; D not resolved. CDR3 length: 13 amino acids. Trimming removed 3 bases at V and 9 bases at J, with 15 bases between. Per the germline V gene, CDR1 is SQVTM and CDR2 is ANQGSEA. CDR3 bases: TGCAGCGTTGAGTCTACTTTGGATAGCACCATATATTTT. Protein: CSVESTLDSTIYF. The whole variable domain, remainder taken from reference TRBV29-1 and TRBJ1-3, is SAVISQKPSRDICQRGTSLTIQCQVDSQVTMMFWYRQQPGQSLTLIATANQGSEATYESGFVIDKFPISRPNLTFSTLTVSNMSPEDSSIYLCSVESTLDSTIYFGEGSWLTVV.

The chain couples TRBV6-5 to TRBJ2-1; possible D gene TRBD2, 6 bases. There are 13 residues in the CDR3. CDR1 and CDR2 from the germline V gene are MNHEY and SVGAGI. Trimming shortened V by 0 bases and J by 15 bases, and 15 bases separated the two germline ends. The CDR3 DNA is TGTGCCAGCAGTTACTCTGGCGGGGTTGGAATGTTCTTC. It specifies CASSYSGGVGMFF.

The V call is TRBV29-1, the J call TRBJ2-1, with D uncertain. CDR1 is SQVTM and CDR2 is ANQGSEA in the germline V gene. This CDR3 has 11 residues. Deletions cut 2 bases from V and 5 bases from J, with 4 bases between. CDR3 coding DNA: TGCAGCGTTGAAAGGAACAATGAGCAGTTCTTC. Encoded protein: CSVERNNEQFF.

This clonotype was seen repeatedly, ten times or more. This sequence joins TRBV28 and TRBJ1-5; no definite D call. Trimming removed 4 bases from V and 0 bases from J, with 10 bases in between. CDR1 is MDHEN, CDR2 SYDVKM, per germline. The CDR3 is made up of 15 amino acids. CDR3 DNA: TGTGCCAGCAGTTCGATGGCGTATAGCAATCAGCCCCAGCATTTT. It encodes CASSSMAYSNQPQHF.

This clonotype was observed a single time. The chain links TRBV7-2 to TRBJ2-7; 8 nucleotides align to TRBD2. The germline V gene encodes CDR1 SGHTA and CDR2 FQGNSA. Trimming took 4 bases from V and 0 from J; bases not matched to a gene: 5. This CDR3 is 15 amino acids long. This CDR3 is CASSSESGSSYEQYF. For the CDR3, the DNA is TGTGCCAGCAGCTCCGAGAGCGGGAGCTCCTACGAGCAGTACTTC.

This sequence joins TRBV15 and TRBJ2-3; 7 nucleotides match TRBD2. V dropped 8 bases and J dropped 1; count of bases not matched to a gene: 3. CDR1 is LNHNV and CDR2 is YYDKDF in the germline V gene (reference sequence). This CDR3 comprises 13 residues. The CDR3 DNA follows: TGTGCCACCGGGCTAGCGGGCACAGATACGCAGTATTTT. Protein product: CATGLAGTDTQYF. Supplemented by reference TRBV15 and TRBJ2-3, the full variable domain reads DAMVIQNPRYQVTQFGKPVTLSCSQTLNHNVMYWYQQKSSQAPKLLFHYYDKDFNNEADTPDNFQSRRPNTSFCFLDIRSPGLGDTAMYLCATGLAGTDTQYFGPGTRLTVL.

This clonotype was detected only a few times. The rearrangement uses TRBV7-2 and TRBJ2-3; D unresolved. Germline loops: CDR1 SGHTA, CDR2 FQGNSA. Between the trimmed V and J ends, which lost 5 bases and 3 bases, there was a span of 9 bases. This CDR3 spans 13 amino acids. CDR3 amino acids: CASSPFNTDTQYF. The CDR3 nucleotides are TGTGCCAGCAGCCCGTTCAATACAGATACGCAGTATTTT.

Of note for this clonotype: The junction does not match germline at one end; this may be a read error. The rearrangement joins TRBV5-4 to TRBJ2-2; maybe TRBD2 (5 bases). The CDR3 spans 14 residues. Germline V gene sequence: CDR1 SGHNT, CDR2 YYREEE (reference sequence). CDR3 in DNA: TGTGCCAGCAGCTTAAGAATACACCCCGGGGAGCTGCTTTTT. Translated: CASSLRIHPGELLF.

The rearrangement links TRBV12-3 or TRBV12-4 to TRBJ2-2, with D possibly being TRBD2 (7 bases). This CDR3 has 16 residues. Between the trimmed V and J ends, which lost 3 bases and 6 bases, there was a span of 17 bases. The CDR3 loop is CASSLVGAGRAGELFF. The CDR3 bases are TGTGCCAGCAGTTTGGTGGGGGCGGGGAGGGCCGGGGAGCTGTTTTTT.

CDR3 in DNA: TGCGCCAGCAGCTTGGATGACAGGGCATACTACGAGCAGTACTTC. Amino acids: CASSLDDRAYYEQYF. The chain is built from TRBV5-1 and TRBJ2-7, with TRBD1 identical over 7 bases. In germline, CDR1 is SGHRS, CDR2 YFSETQ. The V segment lost 0 bases and the J segment 3 bases; nucleotides outside the gene matches: 6. The CDR3 extends over 15 amino acids.

This clonotype was observed a handful of times. This chain links TRBV19 with TRBJ1-5; D is unresolved. Germline-derived CDR1 and CDR2 are LNHDA and SQIVND (reference sequence). CDR3 size: 15 residues. Trimming shortened V by 3 bases and J by 4 bases, and 13 bases separated the two germline ends. The CDR3 loop is CASSISLADNQPQHF. In DNA, the CDR3 is TGTGCCAGTAGTATCTCTTTGGCAGATAATCAGCCCCAGCATTTT.

This clonotype has more than one count but fewer than ten. The chain uses TRBV14 and TRBJ2-7; D is perhaps TRBD1 (5 bases). The CDR3 loop spans 13 amino acids. V lost 5 bases, J lost 3 bases, and 11 bases lay in between. Germline CDR1 and CDR2: SGHDN and FVKESK. CDR3 sequence: CASSTRENYEQYF. CDR3 DNA sequence: TGTGCCAGCAGCACCAGGGAAAACTACGAGCAGTACTTC.

This chain connects TRBV15 to TRBJ2-2; D perhaps matches TRBD1 (6 bases). Germline CDR1 LNHNV, CDR2 YYDKDF (reference sequence). V lost 1 base, J lost 7 bases, and 13 bases lay in between. There are 15 residues in the CDR3. The CDR3 region has the DNA TGTGCCACCAGCAGAGGACTACAGGGAGACGGGGAGCTGTTTTTT. Amino acid sequence: CATSRGLQGDGELFF. Complete variable domain (other parts from reference TRBV15 and TRBJ2-2): DAMVIQNPRYQVTQFGKPVTLSCSQTLNHNVMYWYQQKSSQAPKLLFHYYDKDFNNEADTPDNFQSRRPNTSFCFLDIRSPGLGDTAMYLCATSRGLQGDGELFFGEGSRLTVL.

This clonotype appeared a few times. The V and J genes are TRBV29-1 and TRBJ2-3; either TRBD1 or TRBD2 may fit D (5 bases each). The CDR3 sequence is 14 residues long. In germline, CDR1 is SQVTM, CDR2 ANQGSEA. The V end was cut by 6 bases, the J end by 3 bases, with 16 bases between. CDR3 sequence: CSVPRDRATDTQYF. CDR3 nucleotides: TGCAGCGTGCCCCGGGACCGCGCGACAGATACGCAGTATTTT.

This clonotype was observed many times. V gene TRBV7-9 combines with J gene TRBJ2-1; TRBD2 matches 16 bases. This CDR3 has 15 amino acids. Per germline, CDR1 SEHNR and CDR2 FQNEAQ (reference sequence). Trimming took 5 bases from V and 7 from J; bases not matched to a gene: 2. Here the CDR3 reads CASSQGLAGGNEQFF. Here the CDR3 DNA reads TGTGCCAGCAGCCAGGGACTAGCGGGAGGGAATGAGCAGTTCTTC.

This clonotype was detected a few times. The chain joins TRBV4-3 to TRBJ1-1; D is unclear. Germline V gene lookup returns CDR1 LGHNA and CDR2 YSLEER. The length of the CDR3 is 15 residues. The V end was cut by 0 bases, the J end by 4 bases, with 12 bases between. CDR3 residues: CASSQEKVVPTEAFF. The DNA for the CDR3 is TGCGCCAGCAGCCAAGAGAAAGTCGTGCCCACTGAAGCTTTCTTT.

In its sample, this clonotype was seen a few times. The J gene is TRBJ2-7, the V gene TRBV7-9, with a tentative D call TRBD2 (6 bases). Germline V gene lookup returns CDR1 SEHNR and CDR2 FQNEAQ (reference sequence). This CDR3 comprises 15 residues. V was shortened by 1 base and J by 0 bases, with 10 bases between the two germline ends. The CDR3 is CASSLGADYSYEQYF. The CDR3 DNA sequence: TGTGCCAGCAGCTTAGGAGCGGACTACTCCTACGAGCAGTACTTC. Full variable domain (missing parts from reference TRBV7-9 and TRBJ2-7): DTGVSQNPRHKITKRGQNVTFRCDPISEHNRLYWYRQTLGQGPEFLTYFQNEAQLEKSRLLSDRFSAERPKGSFSTLEIQRTEQGDSAMYLCASSLGADYSYEQYFGPGTRLTVT.

This clonotype was counted many times. This chain joins TRBV7-6 and TRBJ2-1, with no clear D. The V gene's germline CDR1 is SGHVS and CDR2 FNYEAQ. V dropped 1 base and J dropped 0 bases, with 13 bases sitting between them. The CDR3 length is 17 residues. The CDR3 DNA reads as TGTGCCAGCAGCTTAGAGGCTGCGTTAAGCTCCTACAATGAGCAGTTCTTC. Encoded protein: CASSLEAALSSYNEQFF.

The rearrangement uses TRBV18 and TRBJ2-5; 9 nucleotides match TRBD2. The CDR3 is 16 amino acids. Germline values: CDR1 KGHSH, CDR2 LQKENI. V shed 2 bases and J 2 bases; nucleotides not matched to a gene: 6. The CDR3, as DNA: TGTGCCAGCTCACCAGAGACTAGCGGAGAGCAAGAGACCCAGTACTTC. Its protein is CASSPETSGEQETQYF.

This clonotype has at least ten counts. The chain has TRBV29-1 and TRBJ2-1; D is unresolved. There are 12 residues in the CDR3. Trimming took 4 bases from V and 6 from J, leaving 10 bases between them. Germline V lookup: CDR1 SQVTM, CDR2 ANQGSEA. The CDR3 DNA is TGCAGCGTTGTCTTCGGGTCCAATGAGCAGTTCTTC. Translated, it gives CSVVFGSNEQFF.

The chain is built from TRBV4-1 and TRBJ2-3; D remains ambiguous. This CDR3 contains 16 residues. Germline V gene data show CDR1 as MGHRA and CDR2 as YSYEKL. Trimming stripped 1 base from V and 1 base from J, with 12 bases between. CDR3 in DNA: TGCGCCAGCAGCCAAGTAATCGCCGGAGGCACAGATACGCAGTATTTT. Translated: CASSQVIAGGTDTQYF.

This clonotype was recorded at least ten times. The chain joins TRBV29-1 to TRBJ1-1; D gene uncertain. The CDR3 length is 13 residues. Germline values: CDR1 SQVTM, CDR2 ANQGSEA. With 4 bases removed from V and 8 bases from J, the gap between germline ends came to 17 bases. For the CDR3, the DNA is TGCAGCGTTGGGGGAGGTGTCTACAAGGAAGCTTTCTTT. Translation: CSVGGGVYKEAFF.

This clonotype was picked up a small number of times. The chain links TRBV4-2 to TRBJ2-1; TRBD2 matches 7 bases. This CDR3 spans 15 amino acids. Per germline, CDR1 LGHNA and CDR2 YNFKEQ. The V and J ends lost 4 bases and 9 bases, in that order; junction bases with no gene match: 12. This CDR3 reads CASSLLASHLAEQFF. The CDR3 DNA sequence: TGTGCCAGCAGCCTACTAGCGAGTCATCTGGCTGAGCAGTTCTTC.

The gene calls are TRBV19 and TRBJ2-1; D remains unclear. The CDR3 spans 15 residues. The germline V gene encodes CDR1 LNHDA and CDR2 SQIVND (reference sequence). V gave up 7 bases and J gave up 0 bases, with 13 bases separating them. Here the CDR3 reads CASNLGPSSYNEQFF. The CDR3, as DNA: TGTGCCAGTAACCTAGGACCAAGCTCCTACAATGAGCAGTTCTTC.

This clonotype was observed a handful of times. This chain uses TRBV7-9 with TRBJ2-3; D is undetermined. Germline V gene data show CDR1 as SEHNR and CDR2 as FQNEAQ (reference sequence). This CDR3 spans 14 amino acids. V lost 5 bases and J 4 bases, leaving 13 bases between the germline ends. CDR3: CASSPVLVPDTQYF. As DNA, the CDR3 is TGTGCCAGCAGCCCCGTTTTAGTCCCAGATACGCAGTATTTT.

CDR3 in amino acids: CASSGPPQGPHEAFF. The CDR3 DNA reads TGTGCCAGCAGCGGTCCACCCCAGGGACCCCATGAAGCTTTCTTT. The J gene is TRBJ1-1, the V gene TRBV7-9; tentative D call: TRBD1 (5 bases). V was shortened by 5 bases and J by 7 bases, with 20 bases between the two germline ends. CDR3 length equals 15 residues. Per the germline V gene, CDR1 is SEHNR and CDR2 is FQNEAQ (reference sequence). The variable domain in full, completed from reference TRBV7-9 and TRBJ1-1, reads DTGVSQNPRHKITKRGQNVTFRCDPISEHNRLYWYRQTLGQGPEFLTYFQNEAQLEKSRLLSDRFSAERPKGSFSTLEIQRTEQGDSAMYLCASSGPPQGPHEAFFGQGTRLTVV.